This T cell receptor (beta chain) was sequenced in a study of blood T cell repertoires in COVID-19. The V gene lost 0 bases and the J gene lost 2 bases, with 17 bases spanning the gap. The CDR3 consists of 17 residues. The V gene's germline CDR1 is LGHNA and CDR2 YSLEER. This clone was found once. As originally analysed: It was from reference gene primer amplification that nucleated cell counts were estimated. The repertoire was sequenced with immunoSEQ multiplex PCR; TCRdb's copy has only in-frame clones and lacks some. From that table come the V and J calls and clone size; the DNA was used to work out D and trimming. The sample holds approximately 26,000 clones, roughly 91% seen once.

This chain joins TRBV4-3 and TRBJ2-7, with a weak D call TRBD2 (7 bases). The source is a man between 65 and 85 years old with active COVID-19. The sample taken for sequencing was peripheral blood. The DNA of the CDR3 is TGCGCCAGCAGCCAAGAAATTAGGGGGGGGTCGGCCTACGAGCAGTACTTC. It translates to CASSQEIRGGSAYEQYF.